The 9 T cell receptor beta chains below were found in one sample sequenced in a study of blood T cell repertoires in COVID-19. Profiling relied on immunoSEQ multiplex PCR, and the TCRdb table lists in-frame clones only, not all of them. The profile covers 150,000 to 200,000 clones, with around 80% appearing a single time and approximately 10% taken by the ten largest. The sample consisted of PBMCs or T cells enriched from blood (not recorded which). All receptors come from a man aged 45-65 years who had recovered from COVID-19.

J is TRBJ2-7 and V is TRBV6-4; 9 bases line up with TRBD1. Losses at the gene ends were 6 bases for V and 5 bases for J; bases not matched to a gene: 14. Germline lookup yields CDR1 MRHNA and CDR2 SNTAGT. There are 16 residues in the CDR3. The CDR3 sequence is CASRPRTGTGKNEQYF. CDR3 nucleotide sequence: TGTGCCAGCAGACCCCGGACCGGGACAGGGAAGAACGAGCAGTACTTC.

The chain joins TRBV14 to TRBJ2-7; tentative D call: TRBD1 (5 bases). CDR1 is SGHDN, CDR2 FVKESK, per germline. The CDR3 extends over 15 amino acids. V was trimmed by 5 bases and J by 3 bases, leaving 17 bases between them. CDR3 in DNA: TGTGCCAGCAGCTTAAACAGGTTTACGATCTACGAGCAGTACTTC. Translation gives CASSLNRFTIYEQYF.

This chain joins TRBV28 and TRBJ1-1; D is unresolved. The ends were cut back, 6 bases at V and 3 bases at J, with 17 bases in the middle. The CDR3 spans 15 residues. The V gene's germline CDR1 is MDHEN and CDR2 SYDVKM. The CDR3 DNA reads TGTGCCAGCAGCCGTTCGGCGGGCAGGTACACTGAAGCTTTCTTT. As protein: CASSRSAGRYTEAFF.

The rearrangement joins TRBV24-1 to TRBJ2-2; the D gene is possibly TRBD2 (6 bases). Germline-derived CDR1 and CDR2 are KGHDR and SFDVKD. The CDR3 totals 16 residues. Trimming cost V 1 base and J 1 base, with 9 bases left between them. CDR3 sequence reads: CATSDLAGENTGELFF. The CDR3 DNA reads as TGTGCCACCAGTGATTTAGCGGGCGAGAACACCGGGGAGCTGTTTTTT.

This clone appeared a few times. The chain is built from TRBV3-1 (or the pseudogene TRBV3-2) and TRBJ2-3, with 9 bases matching TRBD2. Germline CDR1 and CDR2: LGHDT and YNNKEL (reference sequence). Trimming took 3 bases from V and 2 from J; bases not matched to a gene: 9. The CDR3 consists of 17 residues. CDR3 in DNA: TGTGCCAGCAGCCATGGACCACGGACTAGCGACACAGATACGCAGTATTTT. Translating gives CASSHGPRTSDTDTQYF.

The chain joins TRBV9 to TRBJ2-7; 8 nucleotides align to TRBD2. After removal of 2 bases from V and 2 bases from J, the junction contained 6 bases not matched to a gene. Germline V gene data show CDR1 as SGDLS and CDR2 as YYNGEE. The CDR3 is 15 amino acids. The CDR3 DNA is TGTGCCAGCAGCGTCAAGCGGGGGTATCCCTACGAGCAGTACTTC. Its translation is CASSVKRGYPYEQYF.

CDR3 loop: CASSKSMNTEAFF. In nucleotides, the CDR3 is TGTGCCAGCAGTAAGAGCATGAACACTGAAGCTTTCTTT. The V call is TRBV27, the J call TRBJ1-1; no reliable D call. From germline, CDR1 is MNHEY and CDR2 SMNVEV (reference sequence). The CDR3 spans 13 residues. Trimming removed 5 bases from V and 0 bases from J, with 7 bases in between.

V gene TRBV7-2 combines with J gene TRBJ2-6; perhaps TRBD2 as D (6 bases). Trimming pared 1 base from V and 0 bases from J, leaving 13 bases between. The CDR3 has 18 residues. The V gene's germline CDR1 is SGHTA and CDR2 FQGNSA. The CDR3 loop reads CASSLDYRRDSGANVLTF. CDR3 nucleotides: TGTGCCAGCAGCTTAGATTACAGGCGGGACTCTGGGGCCAACGTCCTGACTTTC. The variable domain in full, completed from reference TRBV7-2 and TRBJ2-6, reads GAGVSQSPSNKVTEKGKDVELRCDPISGHTALYWYRQSLGQGLEFLIYFQGNSAPDKSGLPSDRFSAERTGGSVSTLTIQRTQQEDSAVYLCASSLDYRRDSGANVLTFGAGSRLTVL.

This clone was seen a handful of times. The rearrangement uses TRBV28 and TRBJ2-2, with 12 bases identical to TRBD2. Germline assignment: CDR1 MDHEN and CDR2 SYDVKM. This CDR3 has 16 residues. V shed 5 bases and J 7 bases; nucleotides not matched to a gene: 8. The CDR3 sequence: CASSLLTSGGSGELFF. CDR3 bases: TGTGCCAGCAGTCTACTCACTAGCGGGGGGAGCGGGGAGCTGTTTTTT. Full variable domain (rest looked up from reference TRBV28 and TRBJ2-2): DVKVTQSSRYLVKRTGEKVFLECVQDMDHENMFWYRQDPGLGLRLIYFSYDVKMKEKGDIPEGYSVSREKKERFSLILESASTNQTSMYLCASSLLTSGGSGELFFGEGSRLTVL.